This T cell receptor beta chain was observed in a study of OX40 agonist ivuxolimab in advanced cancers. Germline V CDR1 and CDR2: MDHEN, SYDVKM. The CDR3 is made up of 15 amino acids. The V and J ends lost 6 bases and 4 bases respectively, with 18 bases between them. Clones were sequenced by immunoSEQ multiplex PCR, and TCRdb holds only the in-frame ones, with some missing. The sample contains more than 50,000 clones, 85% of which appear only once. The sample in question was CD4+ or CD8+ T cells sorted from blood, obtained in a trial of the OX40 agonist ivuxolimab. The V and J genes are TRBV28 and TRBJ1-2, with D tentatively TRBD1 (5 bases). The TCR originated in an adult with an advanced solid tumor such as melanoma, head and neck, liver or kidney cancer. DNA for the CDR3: TGTGCCAGCAGCGCACCCGACAGAGTCATCTATGGCTACACCTTC. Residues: CASSAPDRVIYGYTF.